The clone carrying this TCR beta chain was counted at least ten times. Antigen specificity is unknown. In building TCR beta libraries, iRepertoire HTBI primers were used together with Arm-PCR of CDR3 regions. One entry per CDR3 protein results from TCRdb running MiXCR on the multiplex PCR reads. This table holds approximately 540,000 distinct CDR3 sequences, 12% found once. This entry belongs to a study of regulatory T cells in long-lasting Graves disease. General study results and limits: Persistent disease was characterized by preferential usage of TRBV28, TRBJ1-2 and TRBJ2-5.

CDR3 length: 16 amino acids. The V and J ends lost 5 bases and 0 bases respectively, with 15 bases between them. The germline V gene encodes CDR1 SNHLY and CDR2 FYNNEI. As for time point: newly diagnosed GD, antithyroid drugs for less than 3 months. There was RNA extracted from PBMCs, and the TCR library was made from it. These same data were also listed under a study on T cells in Graves' hyperthyroidism and ophthalmopathy. That source reports: Using the HTBI primer set, a first-round RT-PCR was run on the TCR CDR3. A 13 V-J model separated ophthalmopathy from stable hyperthyroidism.

The chain joins TRBV2 to TRBJ2-3; D possibly corresponds to TRBD1 (6 bases). The source of this sequence is a woman aged 25-40 years with Graves disease. Here the sequenced sample was peripheral blood mononuclear cells (PBMCs), taken at new diagnosis, from a patient treated with antithyroid drugs. In DNA form, the CDR3 reads TGTGCCAGCAGTTCACAGGGCCTTCCTAGCACAGATACGCAGTATTTT. This translates into CASSSQGLPSTDTQYF.